In its sample, the clone carrying this T cell receptor (beta chain) was seen once. Other nucleotide sequences from this sample produce the same CDR3. The sample is drawn from a study of blood T cell repertoires in COVID-19. Study-wide context: Sites in the United States, Italy and Spain provided acute and convalescent COVID-19 samples. In each case, the material was cDNA or gDNA derived from T cells, B-cell-depleted T cells, or PBMCs.

As processed by the authors: Reference gene primer amplification gave estimated nucleated cell counts. Profiled with immunoSEQ multiplex PCR; TCRdb holds only in-frame clones, not every one. V and J calls and clone size come straight from that table; D and trimming were deduced from the DNA. Of 85,000 to 110,000 clones listed, nearly 90% are singletons. The CDR3 runs to 11 residues. Trimming stripped 3 bases from V and 5 bases from J, with 4 bases between. From germline, CDR1 is LNHDA and CDR2 SQIVND (reference sequence). The receptor was derived from a man over 45 in a cohort sampled during active COVID-19. The J gene is TRBJ2-5, the V gene TRBV19, with D unresolved. The sequencing sample was made of peripheral blood. The CDR3 here is CASSIEETQYF. In nucleotides, the CDR3 is TGTGCCAGTAGTATTGAGGAGACCCAGTACTTC.